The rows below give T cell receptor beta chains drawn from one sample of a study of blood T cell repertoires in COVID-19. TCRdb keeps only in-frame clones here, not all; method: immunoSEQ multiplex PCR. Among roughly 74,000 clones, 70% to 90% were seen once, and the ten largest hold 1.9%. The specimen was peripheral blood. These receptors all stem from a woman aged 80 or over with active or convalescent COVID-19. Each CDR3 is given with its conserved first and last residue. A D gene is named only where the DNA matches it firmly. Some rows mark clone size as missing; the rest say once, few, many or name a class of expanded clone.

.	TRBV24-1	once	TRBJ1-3	CATSTRHGNTIYF	TGTGCCACCAGTACGCGACACGGAAACACCATATATTTT
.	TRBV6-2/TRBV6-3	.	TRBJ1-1	CASSYAAGNTEAFF	TGTGCCAGCAGTTACGCGGCGGGTAACACTGAAGCTTTCTTT
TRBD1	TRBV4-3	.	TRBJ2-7	CASSQYRGDMYEQYF	TGCGCCAGCAGCCAGTACAGGGGGGATATGTACGAGCAGTACTTC
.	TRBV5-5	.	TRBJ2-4	CASSETGLKNIQYF	TGTGCCAGCAGCGAGACAGGACTCAAAAACATTCAGTACTTC
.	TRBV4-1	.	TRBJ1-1	CASSLRRDNTEAFF	TGCGCCAGCAGCCTCCGCAGGGATAACACTGAAGCTTTCTTT
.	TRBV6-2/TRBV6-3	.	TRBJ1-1	CASSFPGVAEAFF	TGTGCCAGCAGTTTCCCAGGGGTCGCTGAAGCTTTCTTT
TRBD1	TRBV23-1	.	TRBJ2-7	CASSQSGTGINYEQYF	TGCGCCAGCAGTCAATCCGGGACAGGAATAAACTACGAGCAGTACTTC
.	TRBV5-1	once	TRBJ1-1	CASSLEEYTEAFF	TGCGCCAGCAGCTTGGAGGAGTACACTGAAGCTTTCTTT
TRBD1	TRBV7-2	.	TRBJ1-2	CASRLTGQGDYGYTF	TGTGCCAGCAGACTTACAGGACAGGGAGACTATGGCTACACCTTC
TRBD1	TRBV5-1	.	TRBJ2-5	CASSLPGTGALGETQYF	TGCGCCAGCAGCTTGCCCGGGACAGGGGCTTTGGGGGAGACCCAGTACTTC
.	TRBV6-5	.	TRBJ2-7	CASTPLGRRGYF	TGTGCCAGCACCCCCCTAGGGCGTCGGGGGTACTTC
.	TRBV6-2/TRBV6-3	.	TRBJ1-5	CASSYGENPRRGHF	TGTGCCAGCAGTTACGGAGAAAACCCGAGAAGGGGGCATTTT
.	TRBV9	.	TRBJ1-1	CASSEITGRVNTEAFF	TGTGCCAGCAGCGAAATAACAGGGAGGGTGAACACTGAAGCTTTCTTT
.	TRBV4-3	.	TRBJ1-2	CASSPGMGPLLSYGYTF	TGCGCCAGCAGCCCCGGAATGGGGCCCCTTCTTAGCTATGGCTACACCTTC
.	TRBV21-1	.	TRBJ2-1	CASSIRRTESYNEQFF	TGTGCCAGCAGCATTCGCAGGACAGAAAGCTACAATGAGCAGTTCTTC
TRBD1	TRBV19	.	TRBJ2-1	CASRRQGDRHNEQFF	TGTGCCAGTAGGCGACAGGGGGACCGGCACAATGAGCAGTTCTTC
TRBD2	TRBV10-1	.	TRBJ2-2	CASSEAGENTGELFF	TGCGCCAGCAGTGAGGCGGGGGAGAACACCGGGGAGCTGTTTTTT
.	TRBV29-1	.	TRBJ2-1	CSVELTLYNEQFF	TGCAGCGTTGAATTGACTCTCTACAATGAGCAGTTCTTC
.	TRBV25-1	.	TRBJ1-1	CASSIEGVNTEAFF	TGTGCCAGCAGCATAGAAGGGGTGAACACTGAAGCTTTCTTT
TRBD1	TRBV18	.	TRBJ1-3	CASSPPLGQGGSLSGNTIYF	TGTGCCAGCTCACCACCGCTGGGACAGGGCGGGAGTCTCTCTGGAAACACCATATATTTT
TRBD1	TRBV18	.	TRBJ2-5	CASSRDRVEGETQYF	TGTGCCAGCTCTCGGGACAGGGTTGAAGGAGAGACCCAGTACTTC
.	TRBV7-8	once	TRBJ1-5	CASSSRDYNQPQHF	TGTGCCAGCAGCTCCCGGGACTACAATCAGCCCCAGCATTTT
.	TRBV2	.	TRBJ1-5	CASSEVPGQAQHF	TGTGCCAGCAGTGAAGTCCCAGGGCAAGCCCAGCATTTT